The rows below give T cell receptor beta chains drawn from one sample of a study of T cells in Graves' hyperthyroidism and ophthalmopathy. MiXCR, run by TCRdb on the multiplex PCR reads, gives a single entry per CDR3 protein. This table has fewer than 650,000 distinct CDR3 sequences, 46% appearing once. The sequencing sample was made of peripheral blood or thyroid tissue (not recorded which). These receptors all come from an adult woman with Graves' disease, either hyperthyroidism or ophthalmopathy (not recorded which). The CDR3 runs from the conserved cysteine through the conserved F or W. The D gene is left open where the match is weak. Not all rows give a size; the values are once, few, many and, for expanded clones, a class.

clone size: .; D gene: TRBD2; J gene: TRBJ2-1; V gene: TRBV25-1; CDR3 DNA: TGTGCCAGCATGGCGGGAGTCAGGAATGAGCAGTTCTTC; CDR3 protein: CASMAGVRNEQFF
clone size: .; D gene: TRBD1; J gene: TRBJ2-1; V gene: TRBV7-6; CDR3 DNA: TGTGCCAGCAAAAACCCGGGACAGACTTATGAGCAGTTCTTC; CDR3 protein: CASKNPGQTYEQFF
clone size: .; D gene: .; J gene: TRBJ1-2; V gene: TRBV24-1; CDR3 DNA: TGTGCCACCAGTGAATTGAATCGAGCTTATGGCTACACCTTC; CDR3 protein: CATSELNRAYGYTF
clone size: .; D gene: TRBD1; J gene: TRBJ1-1; V gene: TRBV7-2; CDR3 DNA: TGTGCCAGCAGCTCAGAATACAGGGGTTACACTGAAGCTTTCTTT; CDR3 protein: CASSSEYRGYTEAFF
clone size: few; D gene: .; J gene: TRBJ1-2; V gene: TRBV10-3; CDR3 DNA: TGTGCCATCACCGAACAAACAGGCTACTATGGCTACACCTTC; CDR3 protein: CAITEQTGYYGYTF
clone size: .; D gene: TRBD2; J gene: TRBJ2-7; V gene: TRBV2; CDR3 DNA: TGTGCCAGCAGAGAAGCGGGAGAGGGGAACGAGCAGTACTTC; CDR3 protein: CASREAGEGNEQYF
clone size: few; D gene: .; J gene: TRBJ1-1; V gene: TRBV29-1; CDR3 DNA: TGCAGCGCCCGGACGGTTGAAGCTTTCTTT; CDR3 protein: CSARTVEAFF
clone size: many; D gene: .; J gene: TRBJ2-7; V gene: TRBV19; CDR3 DNA: TGTGCCAGTAGCGCTGGACGGAATTACGAGCAGTACTTC; CDR3 protein: CASSAGRNYEQYF
clone size: .; D gene: TRBD1; J gene: TRBJ1-5; V gene: TRBV7-9; CDR3 DNA: TGTGCTAGAGATCTTGGGACAGGGGGGGAGCCCCAGCATTTT; CDR3 protein: CARDLGTGGEPQHF
clone size: few; D gene: .; J gene: TRBJ2-7; V gene: TRBV5-1; CDR3 DNA: TGCGCCAGCAGCCCAGAAACCCAGGCGTCCTACGAGCAGTACTTC; CDR3 protein: CASSPETQASYEQYF
clone size: .; D gene: TRBD1; J gene: TRBJ1-6; V gene: TRBV7-9; CDR3 DNA: TGTGCCAGCAGCACGGGACAGGGTAACAATCAGCCCCTCCACTTT; CDR3 protein: CASSTGQGNNQPLHF
clone size: .; D gene: .; J gene: TRBJ2-5; V gene: TRBV7-8; CDR3 DNA: TGTGCCAGCGGGGCAGGGAGCGGGGAGACCCAGTACTTC; CDR3 protein: CASGAGSGETQYF
clone size: .; D gene: TRBD1; J gene: TRBJ2-7; V gene: TRBV10-3; CDR3 DNA: TGTGCGATTGACGGAGGACAGGGTAACGAGCAGTACTTC; CDR3 protein: CAIDGGQGNEQYF
clone size: many; D gene: .; J gene: TRBJ2-5; V gene: TRBV29-1; CDR3 DNA: TGCAGCGTTGAAAGAGTACAAGAGACCCAGTACTTC; CDR3 protein: CSVERVQETQYF
clone size: few; D gene: .; J gene: TRBJ2-5; V gene: TRBV11-2; CDR3 DNA: TGTGCCAGCATTGAGACCCAGTACTTC; CDR3 protein: CASIETQYF
clone size: .; D gene: .; J gene: TRBJ1-4; V gene: TRBV20-1; CDR3 DNA: TGCAGTGCCCCCAGGGGCAGCGGTAATGAAAAACTGTTTTTT; CDR3 protein: CSAPRGSGNEKLFF
clone size: .; D gene: .; J gene: TRBJ1-2; V gene: TRBV12-5; CDR3 DNA: TGTGCTAGTGGTTCCCCCCCCGGGTATGGCTACACCTTC; CDR3 protein: CASGSPPGYGYTF
clone size: .; D gene: .; J gene: TRBJ1-2; V gene: TRBV18; CDR3 DNA: TGTGCCAGCTCCCAAGACAAGGCCTATGGCTACACCTTC; CDR3 protein: CASSQDKAYGYTF
clone size: many; D gene: .; J gene: TRBJ2-5; V gene: TRBV13; CDR3 DNA: TGTGCCAGCAGCCTAAGGGGGGGAGAGACCCAGTACTTC; CDR3 protein: CASSLRGGETQYF
clone size: .; D gene: .; J gene: TRBJ2-7; V gene: TRBV10-2; CDR3 DNA: TGCGCCAGCAGGGGGCTTGACTCCTACGAGCAGTACTTC; CDR3 protein: CASRGLDSYEQYF
clone size: many; D gene: .; J gene: TRBJ2-6; V gene: TRBV4-2; CDR3 DNA: TGTGCCAGCAGCCCACGAGAGACGGGAGAGTACTCTGGGGCCAACGTCCTGACTTTC; CDR3 protein: CASSPRETGEYSGANVLTF
clone size: .; D gene: TRBD1; J gene: TRBJ1-1; V gene: TRBV7-9; CDR3 DNA: TGTGCCAGCAGCAATCGACAGGGGGCTTTGGCTTTCTTT; CDR3 protein: CASSNRQGALAFF
clone size: .; D gene: .; J gene: TRBJ1-3; V gene: TRBV10-3; CDR3 DNA: TGTGCCATCAGTGAGCCGGGAGGGATTGGAAACACCATATATTTT; CDR3 protein: CAISEPGGIGNTIYF
clone size: .; D gene: TRBD2; J gene: TRBJ2-5; V gene: TRBV5-1; CDR3 DNA: TGCGCCAGCAGCTTCGTAGCGGGAGAAGAGACCCAGTACTTC; CDR3 protein: CASSFVAGEETQYF
clone size: few; D gene: .; J gene: TRBJ1-2; V gene: TRBV29-1; CDR3 DNA: TGCAGCGTTGACCGTTCTGGCTATGGCTACACCTTC; CDR3 protein: CSVDRSGYGYTF
clone size: .; D gene: TRBD1; J gene: TRBJ2-7; V gene: TRBV5-1; CDR3 DNA: TGCGCCAGCAGCTTGGGGCTGACAGGGGATTACGAGCAGTACTTC; CDR3 protein: CASSLGLTGDYEQYF
clone size: once; D gene: .; J gene: TRBJ1-2; V gene: TRBV29-1; CDR3 DNA: TGCAGCAGCGGACCCCTAAACTATGGCTACACCTTC; CDR3 protein: CSSGPLNYGYTF
clone size: .; D gene: TRBD1; J gene: TRBJ1-2; V gene: TRBV20-1; CDR3 DNA: TGCAGTGCTAGGTGGGGGACAGGCTCCTATGGCTACACCTTC; CDR3 protein: CSARWGTGSYGYTF
clone size: .; D gene: .; J gene: TRBJ1-5; V gene: TRBV12-3/TRBV12-4; CDR3 DNA: TGTGCCAGCAGTCCCACGGGGCGGTTGGGGACTCAGCCCCAGCATTTT; CDR3 protein: CASSPTGRLGTQPQHF
clone size: few; D gene: .; J gene: TRBJ1-2; V gene: TRBV12-3/TRBV12-4; CDR3 DNA: TGTGCCAGCAGTCACAGACCTAACTATGGCTACACCTTC; CDR3 protein: CASSHRPNYGYTF
clone size: many; D gene: TRBD1; J gene: TRBJ1-1; V gene: TRBV6-5; CDR3 DNA: TGTGCCAGCAGTTACTCGACAGGGGACACTGAAGCTTTCTTT; CDR3 protein: CASSYSTGDTEAFF
clone size: many; D gene: .; J gene: TRBJ2-7; V gene: TRBV19; CDR3 DNA: TGTGCCAGTAGTGGACAGATCGACAGCTACGAGCAGTACTTC; CDR3 protein: CASSGQIDSYEQYF
clone size: few; D gene: .; J gene: TRBJ1-6; V gene: TRBV7-8; CDR3 DNA: TGTGCCAGCAGTCTCGCAATCAGGGGCCGATCACCCCTCCACTTT; CDR3 protein: CASSLAIRGRSPLHF
clone size: .; D gene: .; J gene: TRBJ1-1; V gene: TRBV4-3; CDR3 DNA: TGCGCCAGCAGCCAAGAGTGGACAACCAACACTGAAGCTTTCTTT; CDR3 protein: CASSQEWTTNTEAFF
clone size: .; D gene: .; J gene: TRBJ2-5; V gene: TRBV4-1; CDR3 DNA: TGCGCCAGCAGCCAAGATTCAGGGAACGGAGAGACCCAGTACTTC; CDR3 protein: CASSQDSGNGETQYF
clone size: .; D gene: .; J gene: TRBJ2-5; V gene: TRBV10-3; CDR3 DNA: TGTGCCAGCAGTGAAGGACTGGTTTCGGGGGCGCCGAGAGAGACCCAGTACTTC; CDR3 protein: CASSEGLVSGAPRETQYF
clone size: .; D gene: TRBD1; J gene: TRBJ1-5; V gene: TRBV2; CDR3 DNA: TGTGCCAGCTCGGGACAGGGAAGTTTGCAGCCCCAGCATTTT; CDR3 protein: CASSGQGSLQPQHF
clone size: .; D gene: .; J gene: TRBJ1-5; V gene: TRBV19; CDR3 DNA: TGTGCCAGTAGTAGGGGTTCTGCTCAGCCCCAGCATTTT; CDR3 protein: CASSRGSAQPQHF
clone size: many; D gene: .; J gene: TRBJ1-1; V gene: TRBV20-1; CDR3 DNA: TGCAGTGCTAGATCTATCAACAGGAAATTTGATGAGGCTTTCTTT; CDR3 protein: CSARSINRKFDEAFF
clone size: .; D gene: TRBD2; J gene: TRBJ2-7; V gene: TRBV7-9; CDR3 DNA: TGTGCCAGCAGCATACCGTCCGGGACTAGCGGTGACGAGCAGTACTTC; CDR3 protein: CASSIPSGTSGDEQYF
clone size: .; D gene: TRBD1; J gene: TRBJ1-2; V gene: TRBV7-2; CDR3 DNA: TGTGCCAGCAGCTCGACAGGGGTTGGCTACACCTTC; CDR3 protein: CASSSTGVGYTF
clone size: .; D gene: .; J gene: TRBJ1-6; V gene: TRBV2; CDR3 DNA: TGTGCCAGCAGTGGGACGACGACCGCCTTTCTTTCTAATTCACCCCTCCACTTT; CDR3 protein: CASSGTTTAFLSNSPLHF
clone size: many; D gene: .; J gene: TRBJ1-1; V gene: TRBV5-1; CDR3 DNA: TGCGCCAGCAGTGACCCCGGGACGTTCACCGAAGCTTTCTTT; CDR3 protein: CASSDPGTFTEAFF
clone size: many; D gene: .; J gene: TRBJ1-5; V gene: TRBV10-3; CDR3 DNA: TGTGCCGTAGGGGACAGCAATCAGCCCCAGCATTTT; CDR3 protein: CAVGDSNQPQHF
clone size: few; D gene: TRBD1; J gene: TRBJ1-2; V gene: TRBV20-1; CDR3 DNA: TGCAGTGCTAGGGAGCCAGGGGGGCCATATCGCGGCTACACCTTC; CDR3 protein: CSAREPGGPYRGYTF
clone size: many; D gene: .; J gene: TRBJ1-1; V gene: TRBV20-1; CDR3 DNA: TGCAGTGCTAGACCCCTTGGAGGCATGAACACTGAAGCTTTCTTT; CDR3 protein: CSARPLGGMNTEAFF
clone size: .; D gene: .; J gene: TRBJ1-2; V gene: TRBV20-1; CDR3 DNA: TGCAGTGCTTACAGGGATTCGGCCTACACCTTC; CDR3 protein: CSAYRDSAYTF
clone size: .; D gene: .; J gene: TRBJ1-6; V gene: TRBV19; CDR3 DNA: TGTGCCAGTACCTCCAGACCGGGCGGGGGAGGCAATTCACCCCTCCACTTT; CDR3 protein: CASTSRPGGGGNSPLHF
clone size: many; D gene: TRBD1; J gene: TRBJ1-1; V gene: TRBV5-8; CDR3 DNA: TGTGCCAGCAGCAAGGAATGGGACAGGGGCTCTGAAGCTTTCTTT; CDR3 protein: CASSKEWDRGSEAFF
clone size: .; D gene: .; J gene: TRBJ1-2; V gene: TRBV6-5; CDR3 DNA: TGTGCCAGCAGTTACGGGGGGGACTATGGCTACACCTTC; CDR3 protein: CASSYGGDYGYTF
clone size: many; D gene: TRBD1; J gene: TRBJ1-1; V gene: TRBV19; CDR3 DNA: TGTGCCAGTAGTAGGGGGACAGTCCGGAACACTGAAGCTTTCTTT; CDR3 protein: CASSRGTVRNTEAFF
clone size: .; D gene: TRBD2; J gene: TRBJ2-3; V gene: TRBV5-1; CDR3 DNA: TGCGCCAGCAGCCAAAGACTAGCGGGAGCGAGGGCAGATACGCAGTATTTT; CDR3 protein: CASSQRLAGARADTQYF
clone size: many; D gene: .; J gene: TRBJ1-3; V gene: TRBV6-5; CDR3 DNA: TGTGCCAGCAGTTACTCCAGGCTTAAGGGACGAAACACCATATATTTT; CDR3 protein: CASSYSRLKGRNTIYF
clone size: .; D gene: .; J gene: TRBJ1-2; V gene: TRBV12-3/TRBV12-4; CDR3 DNA: TGTGCCAGCAGTTTCGGGGTGTCCGGCTACACCTTC; CDR3 protein: CASSFGVSGYTF
clone size: .; D gene: TRBD1; J gene: TRBJ1-6; V gene: TRBV15; CDR3 DNA: TGTGCCACCAGCAGGGCAAGGGGACAGGATAATTCACCCCTCCACTTT; CDR3 protein: CATSRARGQDNSPLHF
clone size: few; D gene: .; J gene: TRBJ2-5; V gene: TRBV7-9; CDR3 DNA: TGTGCCAGCATTGTCCAGCACCAAGAGACCCAGTACTTC; CDR3 protein: CASIVQHQETQYF
clone size: many; D gene: .; J gene: TRBJ1-1; V gene: TRBV5-1; CDR3 DNA: TGCGCCAGCAGCTTGGATGAACGGAAAAACACTGAAGCTTTCTTT; CDR3 protein: CASSLDERKNTEAFF
clone size: .; D gene: TRBD1; J gene: TRBJ1-2; V gene: TRBV7-2; CDR3 DNA: TGTGCCAGCAGCGAGACAGGGATTGGAAACTATGGCTACACCTTC; CDR3 protein: CASSETGIGNYGYTF